This T cell receptor beta chain was sequenced for a study of shared clonotypes between healthy human individuals. Method: immunoSEQ multiplex PCR; TCRdb's copy keeps in-frame clones and lacks some. The sample comprises approximately 2.3 million clones, 85% to 95% of which are singletons, and under 0.45% rests with the top ten. The V end was cut by 6 bases, the J end by 6 bases, with 15 bases between. The CDR3 has 13 amino acids. Germline CDR1 reads SNHLY; CDR2 reads FYNNEI. A single count supports this clone. The chain is built from TRBV2 and TRBJ2-7; D is tentatively TRBD1 or TRBD2 (5 bases each). The specimen was naive CD4+ T cells from PBMCs. Subset described: CD45RA+ positively selected. This receptor was identified in a man between 18 and 29 years old in good health. Some clones in this sample may be carry-over from other donors' samples. CDR3 DNA sequence: TGTGCCAGCAGAGGGACCAAGGATAGCGAGCAGTACTTC. Its translation is CASRGTKDSEQYF.